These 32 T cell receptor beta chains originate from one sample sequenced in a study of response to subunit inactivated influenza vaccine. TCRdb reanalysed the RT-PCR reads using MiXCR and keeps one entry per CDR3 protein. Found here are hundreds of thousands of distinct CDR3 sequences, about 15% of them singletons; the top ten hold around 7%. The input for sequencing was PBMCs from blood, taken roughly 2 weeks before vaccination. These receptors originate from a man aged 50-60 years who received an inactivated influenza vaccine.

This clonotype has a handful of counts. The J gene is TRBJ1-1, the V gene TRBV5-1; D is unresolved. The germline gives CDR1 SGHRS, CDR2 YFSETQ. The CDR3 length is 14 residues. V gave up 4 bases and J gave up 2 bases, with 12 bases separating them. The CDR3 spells CASSRDGYNTEAFF. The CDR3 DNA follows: TGCGCCAGCAGCCGGGATGGCTACAACACTGAAGCTTTCTTT.

The CDR3: CASSSDRTSPLHF. CDR3 sequence (DNA): TGTGCCAGCAGTTCGGACAGGACGTCACCCCTCCACTTT. The chain is built from TRBV6-5 and TRBJ1-6, with TRBD1 identical over 7 bases. Germline CDR1 MNHEY, CDR2 SVGAGI. This CDR3 has 13 residues. V trimming: 4 bases; J trimming: 10 bases; junction bases outside the gene matches: 4.

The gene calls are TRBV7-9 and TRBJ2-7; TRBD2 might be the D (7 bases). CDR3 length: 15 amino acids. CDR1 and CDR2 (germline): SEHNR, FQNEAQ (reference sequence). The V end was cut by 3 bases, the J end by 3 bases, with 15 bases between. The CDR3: CASSFTGGRGYEQYF. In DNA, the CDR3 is TGTGCCAGCAGCTTCACGGGGGGCAGAGGCTACGAGCAGTACTTC.

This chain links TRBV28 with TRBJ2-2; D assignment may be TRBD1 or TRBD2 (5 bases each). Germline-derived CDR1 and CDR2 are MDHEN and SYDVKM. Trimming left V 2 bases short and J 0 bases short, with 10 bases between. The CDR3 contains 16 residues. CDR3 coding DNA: TGTGCCAGCAGTTTAACGGGGCGGGCGAACACCGGGGAGCTGTTTTTT. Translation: CASSLTGRANTGELFF.

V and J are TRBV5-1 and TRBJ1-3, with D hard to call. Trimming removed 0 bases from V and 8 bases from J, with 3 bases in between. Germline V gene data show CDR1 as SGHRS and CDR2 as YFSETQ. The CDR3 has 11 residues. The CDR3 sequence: CASSLGDTIYF. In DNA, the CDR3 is TGCGCCAGCAGCTTGGGGGACACCATATATTTT.

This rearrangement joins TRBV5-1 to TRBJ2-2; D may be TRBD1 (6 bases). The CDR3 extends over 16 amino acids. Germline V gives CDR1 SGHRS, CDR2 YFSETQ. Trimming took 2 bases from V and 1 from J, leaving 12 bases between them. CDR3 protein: CASSFGGTQNTGELFF. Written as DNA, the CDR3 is TGCGCCAGCAGCTTTGGTGGGACACAGAACACCGGGGAGCTGTTTTTT.

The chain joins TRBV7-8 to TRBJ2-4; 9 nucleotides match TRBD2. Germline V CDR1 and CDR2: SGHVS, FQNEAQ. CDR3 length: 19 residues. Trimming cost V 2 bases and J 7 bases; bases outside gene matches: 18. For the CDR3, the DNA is TGTGCCAGCAGCTTACCGCACCGGTCGGCGGGAGGGATTAGGAACATTCAGTACTTC. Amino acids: CASSLPHRSAGGIRNIQYF. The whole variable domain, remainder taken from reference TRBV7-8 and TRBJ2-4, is GAGVSQSPRYKVAKRGQDVALRCDPISGHVSLFWYQQALGQGPEFLTYFQNEAQLDKSGLPSDRFFAERPEGSVSTLKIQRTQQEDSAVYLCASSLPHRSAGGIRNIQYFGAGTRLSVL.

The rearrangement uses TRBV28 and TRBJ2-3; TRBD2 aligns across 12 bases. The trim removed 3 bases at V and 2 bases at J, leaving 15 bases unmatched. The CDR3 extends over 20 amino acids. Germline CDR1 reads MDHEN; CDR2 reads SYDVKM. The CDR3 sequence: CASSFLLAGGPGTPTDTQYF. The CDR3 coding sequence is TGTGCCAGCAGTTTTCTGCTAGCGGGAGGGCCGGGTACCCCCACAGATACGCAGTATTTT. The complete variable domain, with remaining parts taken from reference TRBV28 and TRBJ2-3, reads DVKVTQSSRYLVKRTGEKVFLECVQDMDHENMFWYRQDPGLGLRLIYFSYDVKMKEKGDIPEGYSVSREKKERFSLILESASTNQTSMYLCASSFLLAGGPGTPTDTQYFGPGTRLTVL.

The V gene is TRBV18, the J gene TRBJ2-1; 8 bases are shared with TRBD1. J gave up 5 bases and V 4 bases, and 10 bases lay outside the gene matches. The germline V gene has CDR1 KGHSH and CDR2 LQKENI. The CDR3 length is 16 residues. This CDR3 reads CASSRPRTGLNNEQFF. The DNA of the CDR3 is TGTGCCAGCTCACGCCCCAGGACAGGGCTTAACAATGAGCAGTTCTTC.

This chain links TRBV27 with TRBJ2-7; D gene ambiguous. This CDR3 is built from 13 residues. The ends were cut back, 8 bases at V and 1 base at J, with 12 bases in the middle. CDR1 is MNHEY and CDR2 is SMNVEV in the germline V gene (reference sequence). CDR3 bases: TGTGCCAGCGGGATCGGCAGTTCCTACGAGCAGTACTTC. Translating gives CASGIGSSYEQYF.

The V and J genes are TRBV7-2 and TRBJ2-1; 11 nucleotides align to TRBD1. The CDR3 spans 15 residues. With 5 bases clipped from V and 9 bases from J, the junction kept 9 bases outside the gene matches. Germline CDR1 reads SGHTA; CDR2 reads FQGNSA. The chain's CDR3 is CASSPTDRGLGEQFF. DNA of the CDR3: TGTGCCAGCAGCCCGACGGACAGGGGGCTGGGTGAGCAGTTCTTC.

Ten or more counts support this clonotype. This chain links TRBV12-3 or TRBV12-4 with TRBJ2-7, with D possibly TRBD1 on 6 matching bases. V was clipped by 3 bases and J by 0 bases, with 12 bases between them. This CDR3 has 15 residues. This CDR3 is CASSFAAGASYEQYF. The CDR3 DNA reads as TGTGCCAGCAGTTTCGCGGCAGGGGCCTCCTACGAGCAGTACTTC.

This CDR3 reads CASSVESGAYEQYF. The CDR3 nucleotides are TGTGCCAGCAGCGTAGAGTCAGGCGCCTACGAGCAGTACTTC. The chain recombines TRBV9 with TRBJ2-7; D remains ambiguous. Trimming removed 0 bases at V and 2 bases at J, with 9 bases between. This CDR3 region has 14 residues. Germline V gene lookup returns CDR1 SGDLS and CDR2 YYNGEE.

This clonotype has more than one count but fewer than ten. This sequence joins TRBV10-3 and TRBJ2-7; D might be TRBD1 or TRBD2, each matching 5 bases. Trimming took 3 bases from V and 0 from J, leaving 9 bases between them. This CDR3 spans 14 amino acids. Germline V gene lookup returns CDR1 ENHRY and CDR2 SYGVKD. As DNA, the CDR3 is TGTGCCATCAGTGAAAAGGGGAGCTCCTACGAGCAGTACTTC. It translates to CAISEKGSSYEQYF.

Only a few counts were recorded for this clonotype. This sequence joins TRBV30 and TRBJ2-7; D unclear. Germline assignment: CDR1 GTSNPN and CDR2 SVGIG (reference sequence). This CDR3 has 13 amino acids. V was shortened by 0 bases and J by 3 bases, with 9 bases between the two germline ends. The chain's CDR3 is CAWSVSPNYEQYF. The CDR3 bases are TGTGCCTGGAGTGTGAGTCCTAACTACGAGCAGTACTTC.

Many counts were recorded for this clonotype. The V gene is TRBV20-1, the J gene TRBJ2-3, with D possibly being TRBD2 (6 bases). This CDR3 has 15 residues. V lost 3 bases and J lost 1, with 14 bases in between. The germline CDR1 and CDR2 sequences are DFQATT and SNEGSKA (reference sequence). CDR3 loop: CSASRRGEGTDTQYF. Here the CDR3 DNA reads TGCAGTGCTAGTAGGCGGGGAGAGGGCACAGATACGCAGTATTTT.

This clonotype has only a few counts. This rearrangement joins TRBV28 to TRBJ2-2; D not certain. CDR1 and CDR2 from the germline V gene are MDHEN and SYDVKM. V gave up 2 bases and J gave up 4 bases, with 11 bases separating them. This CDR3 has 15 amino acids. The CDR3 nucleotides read TGTGCCAGCAGTTTACCACTCGTGGTCACCGGGGAGCTGTTTTTT. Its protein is CASSLPLVVTGELFF.

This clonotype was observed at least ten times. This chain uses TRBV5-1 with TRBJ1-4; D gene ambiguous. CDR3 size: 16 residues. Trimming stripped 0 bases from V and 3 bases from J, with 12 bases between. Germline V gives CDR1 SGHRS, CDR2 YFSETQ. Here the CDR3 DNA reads TGCGCCAGCAGCTTGGCGCCCCCTGGGGCTAATGAAAAACTGTTTTTT. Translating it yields CASSLAPPGANEKLFF.

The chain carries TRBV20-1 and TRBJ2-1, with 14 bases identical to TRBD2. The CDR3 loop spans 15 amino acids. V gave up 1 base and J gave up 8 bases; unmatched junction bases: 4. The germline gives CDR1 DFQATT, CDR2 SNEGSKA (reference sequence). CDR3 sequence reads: CSARVTSGRAHEQFF. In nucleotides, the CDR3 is TGCAGTGCTAGAGTGACTAGCGGGAGGGCCCATGAGCAGTTCTTC.

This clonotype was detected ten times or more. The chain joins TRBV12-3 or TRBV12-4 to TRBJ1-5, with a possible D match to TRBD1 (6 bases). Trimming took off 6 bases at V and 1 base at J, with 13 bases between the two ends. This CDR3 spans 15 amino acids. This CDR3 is CASSRRTGSNQPQHF. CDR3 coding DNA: TGTGCCAGCAGCCGAAGAACAGGGAGCAATCAGCCCCAGCATTTT.

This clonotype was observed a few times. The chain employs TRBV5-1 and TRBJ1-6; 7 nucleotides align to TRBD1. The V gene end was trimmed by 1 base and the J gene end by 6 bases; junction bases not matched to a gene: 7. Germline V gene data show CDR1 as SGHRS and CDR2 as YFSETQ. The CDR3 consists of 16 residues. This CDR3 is CASSLTATGINSPLHF. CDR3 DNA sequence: TGCGCCAGCAGCTTGACTGCGACAGGGATTAATTCACCCCTCCACTTT.

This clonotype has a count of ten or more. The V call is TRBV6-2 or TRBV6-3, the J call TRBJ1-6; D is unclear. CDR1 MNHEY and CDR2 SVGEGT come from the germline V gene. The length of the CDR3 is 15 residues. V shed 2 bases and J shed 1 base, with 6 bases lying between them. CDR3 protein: CASSYVESYNSPLHF. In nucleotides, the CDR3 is TGTGCCAGCAGTTACGTGGAATCCTATAATTCACCCCTCCACTTT.

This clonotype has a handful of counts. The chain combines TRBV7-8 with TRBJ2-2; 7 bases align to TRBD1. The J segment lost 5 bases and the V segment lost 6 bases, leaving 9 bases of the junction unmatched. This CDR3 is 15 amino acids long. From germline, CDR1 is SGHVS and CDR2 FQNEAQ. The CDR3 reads CASRVQGSSTGELFF. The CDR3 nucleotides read TGTGCCAGCAGGGTACAGGGGTCTAGTACCGGGGAGCTGTTTTTT.

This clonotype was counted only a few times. CDR3 sequence (DNA): TGTGCCAGCAGCGTAGGGACTGTGGACAGGGGGATCACCTACGAGCAGTACTTC. Protein sequence: CASSVGTVDRGITYEQYF. The chain has TRBV9 and TRBJ2-7, with 10 positions matching TRBD1. V trimming: 0 bases; J trimming: 2 bases; junction bases outside the gene matches: 11. The CDR3 runs to 18 residues. Germline V gives CDR1 SGDLS, CDR2 YYNGEE.

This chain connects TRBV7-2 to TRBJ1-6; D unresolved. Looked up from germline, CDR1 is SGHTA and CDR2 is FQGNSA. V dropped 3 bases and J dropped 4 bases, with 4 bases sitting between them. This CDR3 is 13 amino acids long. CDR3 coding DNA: TGTGCCAGCAGCTTGTGGTATAATTCACCCCTCCACTTT. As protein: CASSLWYNSPLHF.

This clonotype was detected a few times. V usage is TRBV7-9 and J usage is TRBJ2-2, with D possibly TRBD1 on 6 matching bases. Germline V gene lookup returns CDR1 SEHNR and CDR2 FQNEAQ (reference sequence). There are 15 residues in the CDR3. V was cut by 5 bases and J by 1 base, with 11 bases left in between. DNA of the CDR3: TGTGCCAGCAGCAAACGGACAGAGAACACCGGGGAGCTGTTTTTT. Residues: CASSKRTENTGELFF. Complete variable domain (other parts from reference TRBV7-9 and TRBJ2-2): DTGVSQNPRHKITKRGQNVTFRCDPISEHNRLYWYRQTLGQGPEFLTYFQNEAQLEKSRLLSDRFSAERPKGSFSTLEIQRTEQGDSAMYLCASSKRTENTGELFFGEGSRLTVL.

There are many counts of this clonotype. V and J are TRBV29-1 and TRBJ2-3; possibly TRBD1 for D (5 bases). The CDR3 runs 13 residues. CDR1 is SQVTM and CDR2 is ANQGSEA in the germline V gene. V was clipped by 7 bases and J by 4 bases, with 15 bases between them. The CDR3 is CSGLSGPADTQYF. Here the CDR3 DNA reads TGCAGCGGGTTGTCAGGGCCGGCAGATACGCAGTATTTT.

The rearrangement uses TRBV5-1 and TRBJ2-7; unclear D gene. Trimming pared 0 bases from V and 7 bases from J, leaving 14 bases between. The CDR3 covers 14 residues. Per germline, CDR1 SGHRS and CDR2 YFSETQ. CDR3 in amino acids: CASSLVWGFGEQYF. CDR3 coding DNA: TGCGCCAGCAGCTTGGTTTGGGGTTTCGGAGAGCAGTACTTC.

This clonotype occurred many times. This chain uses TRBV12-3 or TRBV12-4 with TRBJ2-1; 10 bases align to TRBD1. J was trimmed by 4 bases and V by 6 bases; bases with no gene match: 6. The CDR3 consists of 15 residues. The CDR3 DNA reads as TGTGCCAGCAGATTCGGACAGGGGGAGTACAATGAGCAGTTCTTC. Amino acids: CASRFGQGEYNEQFF.

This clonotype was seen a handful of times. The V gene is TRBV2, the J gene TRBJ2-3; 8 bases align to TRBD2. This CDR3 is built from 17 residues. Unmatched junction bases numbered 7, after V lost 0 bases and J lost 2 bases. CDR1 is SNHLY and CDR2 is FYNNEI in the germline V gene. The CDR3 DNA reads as TGTGCCAGCAGTGAAGCTAGAGCGGGAGTAAACACAGATACGCAGTATTTT. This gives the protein CASSEARAGVNTDTQYF.

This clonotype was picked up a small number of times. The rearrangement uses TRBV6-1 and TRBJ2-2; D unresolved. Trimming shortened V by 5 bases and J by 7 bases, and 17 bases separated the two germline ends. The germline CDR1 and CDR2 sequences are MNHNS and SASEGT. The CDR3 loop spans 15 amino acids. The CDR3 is CASSPKFRGDGELFF. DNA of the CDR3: TGTGCCAGCAGTCCAAAATTTAGAGGAGACGGGGAGCTGTTTTTT.

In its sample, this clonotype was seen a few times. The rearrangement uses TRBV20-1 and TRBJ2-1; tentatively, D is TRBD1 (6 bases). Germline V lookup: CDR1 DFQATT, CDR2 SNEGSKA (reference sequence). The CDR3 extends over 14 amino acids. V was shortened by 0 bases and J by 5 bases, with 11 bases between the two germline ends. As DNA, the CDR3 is TGCAGTGCTAGAGAGGGGACAATAAACAATGAGCAGTTCTTC. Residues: CSAREGTINNEQFF.